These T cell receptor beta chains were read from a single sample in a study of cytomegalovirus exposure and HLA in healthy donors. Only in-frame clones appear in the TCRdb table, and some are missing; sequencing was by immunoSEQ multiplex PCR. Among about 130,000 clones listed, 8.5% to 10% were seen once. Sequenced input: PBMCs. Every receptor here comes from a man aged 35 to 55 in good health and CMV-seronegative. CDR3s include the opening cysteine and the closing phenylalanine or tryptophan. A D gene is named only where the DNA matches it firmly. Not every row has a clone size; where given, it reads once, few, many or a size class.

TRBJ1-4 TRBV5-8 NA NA TGTGCCAGCAGCTTCATCCTGGACAGACCGGGAGAAAAACTGTTTTTT CASSFILDRPGEKLFF
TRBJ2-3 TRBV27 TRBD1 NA TGTGCCAGCCCATTCGGGACAGGGGAGGCAGATACGCAGTATTTT CASPFGTGEADTQYF
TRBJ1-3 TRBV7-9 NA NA TGTGCCAGCAGCTTATTACAGGCCTCTGGAAACACCATATATTTT CASSLLQASGNTIYF
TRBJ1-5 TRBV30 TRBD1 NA TGTGCCGGATCCACAGGGGATTGGCGCAATCAGCCCCAGCATTTT CAGSTGDWRNQPQHF
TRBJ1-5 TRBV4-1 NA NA TGCGCCAGCAGCCAAGGACAGAACAATCAGCCCCAGCATTTT CASSQGQNNQPQHF
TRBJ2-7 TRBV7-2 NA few TGTGCCAGCAGCCGGACCGGGGTCCAGGGGTACGAGCAGTACTTC CASSRTGVQGYEQYF
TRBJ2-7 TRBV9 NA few TGTGCCAGCAGCGTATCGTTTGTGGGACAAGTTTCCGAGCAGTACTTC CASSVSFVGQVSEQYF
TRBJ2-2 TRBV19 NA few TGTGCCAGTAGTCCTCAGGCCGGGGAGCTGTTTTTT CASSPQAGELFF
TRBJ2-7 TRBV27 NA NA TGTGCCACCAGCGACAGCTACGAGCAGTACTTC CATSDSYEQYF
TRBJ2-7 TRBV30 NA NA TGTGCCTGGAGTGTACGAGGCAACTCCTACGAGCAGTACTTC CAWSVRGNSYEQYF
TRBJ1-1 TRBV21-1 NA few TGTGCCAGCAGTAGACAGGGGGCGAACACTGAAGCTTTCTTT CASSRQGANTEAFF
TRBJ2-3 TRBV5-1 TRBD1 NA TGCGCCAGCCAAACAGGGGCTACAGTAAATACGCAGTATTTT CASQTGATVNTQYF
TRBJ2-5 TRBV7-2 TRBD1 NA TGCGCCAGCAGCTTACGACACAGGGGAGAAGAGACCCAGTACTTC CASSLRHRGEETQYF
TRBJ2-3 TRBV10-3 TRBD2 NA TGTGCCATCAACCCCAGCGGGGGAGAAGCGCAGTATTTT CAINPSGGEAQYF
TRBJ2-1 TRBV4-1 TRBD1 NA TGCGCCAGCAGCCAGCTTTTAGGGACAGTAGGGGAATACAATGAGCAGTTCTTC CASSQLLGTVGEYNEQFF
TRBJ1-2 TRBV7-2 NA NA TGTGCCAGCAGCTTAGGGGATGCAGGGGTGGGGGGCTACACCTTC CASSLGDAGVGGYTF
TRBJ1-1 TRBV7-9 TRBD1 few TGTGCCAGCAGCCGGCGACCTACAGGGGAACGGCACACTGAAGCTTTCTTT CASSRRPTGERHTEAFF
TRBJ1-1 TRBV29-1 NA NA TGCAGCGTTTTGGGGGCAGGGAATGAAGCTTTCTTT CSVLGAGNEAFF
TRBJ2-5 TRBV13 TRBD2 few TGTGCCAGCAGCATTAGCGGGGGGAGCCAAGAGACCCAGTACTTC CASSISGGSQETQYF
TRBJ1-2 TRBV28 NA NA TGTGCCAGCGGGCAATTTTATGGCTACACCTTC CASGQFYGYTF
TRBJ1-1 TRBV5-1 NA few TGCGCCAGCAGCCTAGGCAGCCCCCCCACTGAAGCTTTCTTT CASSLGSPPTEAFF
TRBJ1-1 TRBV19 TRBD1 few TGTGCCAGTAGTTTTTCAGGGGGCTCAGAAACTGAAGCTTTCTTT CASSFSGGSETEAFF
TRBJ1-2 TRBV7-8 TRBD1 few TGTGCCAGCAGCCCCCTCCGGACAGGGTCTTTAACCTATGGCTACACCTTC CASSPLRTGSLTYGYTF
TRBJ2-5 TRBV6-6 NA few TGTGCCAGCAGCTCAGCCCGGGTCCCAGGGGAGACCCAGTACTTC CASSSARVPGETQYF
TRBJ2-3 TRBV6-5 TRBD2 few TGTGCCAGCAGTTGGGCGGGGGTAAGCACAGATACGCAGTATTTT CASSWAGVSTDTQYF
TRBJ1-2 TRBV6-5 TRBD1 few TGTGCCAGCAGTTTGGGGACAGGGGTTGGCTACACCTTC CASSLGTGVGYTF
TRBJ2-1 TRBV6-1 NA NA TGTGCCAGCAGCAGAGGGCGCGGGGATGAGCAGTTCTTC CASSRGRGDEQFF
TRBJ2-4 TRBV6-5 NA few TGTGCCAGCAGCGAGGGCTCCGTAGCCAAAAACATTCAGTACTTC CASSEGSVAKNIQYF
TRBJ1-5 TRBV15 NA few TGTGCCACCGGAGGGAACGATTATCAGCCCCAGCATTTT CATGGNDYQPQHF
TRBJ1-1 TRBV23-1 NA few TGCGCCAGCAGTCAACAAGGACAGACGAACACTGAAGCTTTCTTT CASSQQGQTNTEAFF
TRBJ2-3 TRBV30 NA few TGTGCCTGGAGACTAGACACAGATACGCAGTATTTT CAWRLDTDTQYF
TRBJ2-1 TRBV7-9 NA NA TGTGCCAGCAGCTACCCCCCCGGTGAGCAGTTCTTC CASSYPPGEQFF
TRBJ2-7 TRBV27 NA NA TGTGCCAGCAGTTTGGCGGACACTGACTACGAGCAGTACTTC CASSLADTDYEQYF
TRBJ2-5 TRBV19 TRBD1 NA TGTGCCAGTAGCACGGACAGGGAGGAGACCCAGTACTTC CASSTDREETQYF
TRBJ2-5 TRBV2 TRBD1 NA TGTGCCAGCAGTACCGACAGGGGACAAGAGACCCAGTACTTC CASSTDRGQETQYF
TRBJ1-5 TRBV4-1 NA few TGCGCCAGCAGCCAAGGACAGAGCAATCAGCCCCAGCATTTT CASSQGQSNQPQHF
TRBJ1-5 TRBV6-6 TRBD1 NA TGTGCCAGCAGTTGGACAGGGGTAGGCAATCAGCCCCAGCATTTT CASSWTGVGNQPQHF
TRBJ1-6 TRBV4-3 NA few TGCGCCAGCAGCCAAGATGCAGCGATTAATTCACCCCTCCACTTT CASSQDAAINSPLHF
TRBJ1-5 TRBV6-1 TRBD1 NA TGTGCCAGCAGTGGGACAGGGAACCGGCCCCAGCATTTT CASSGTGNRPQHF
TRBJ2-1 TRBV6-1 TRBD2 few TGTGCCAGCAGTGAAGGGTTTAGCGGGAATGAGCAGTTCTTC CASSEGFSGNEQFF
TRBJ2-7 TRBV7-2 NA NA TGTGCCAGCCGGGTCGGCTACGAGCAGTACTTC CASRVGYEQYF
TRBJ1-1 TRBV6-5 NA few TGTGCCAGCAGTATGAGGGGAGGGATCACTGAAGCTTTCTTT CASSMRGGITEAFF
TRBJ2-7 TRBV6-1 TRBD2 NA TGTGCCAGCAGCCCACTAGCGGGGTCTTCCTACGAGCAGTACTTC CASSPLAGSSYEQYF
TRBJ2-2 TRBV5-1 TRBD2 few TGCGCCAGCAGCTCGACTAGCGGACCCACCGGGGAGCTGTTTTTT CASSSTSGPTGELFF
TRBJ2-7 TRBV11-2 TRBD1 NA TGTGCCAGCAGCACCGGACAGGGGGAGTACGAGCAGTACTTC CASSTGQGEYEQYF
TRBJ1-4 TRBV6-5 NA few TGTGCCAGCAGTTACGCACGGAATGAAAAACTGTTTTTT CASSYARNEKLFF
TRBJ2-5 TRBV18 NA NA TGTGCCAGCTCACCCGGGACAACTCAAGAGACCCAGTACTTC CASSPGTTQETQYF
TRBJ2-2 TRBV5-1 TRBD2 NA TGCGCCAGCAGTTTCACCGGACTAGCGGGGGGGCCGATCACCGGGGAGCTGTTTTTT CASSFTGLAGGPITGELFF
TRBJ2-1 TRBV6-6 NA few TGTGCCAGCAGTTACTCGCCGGGCGGGGAGCAGTTCTTC CASSYSPGGEQFF
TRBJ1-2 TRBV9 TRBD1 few TGTGCCAGCAGCAACGGACAGGGGGCACGTGGCTACACCTTC CASSNGQGARGYTF
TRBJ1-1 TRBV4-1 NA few TGCGCCAGCAGCCAAGATGCGGTGAACACTGAAGCTTTCTTT CASSQDAVNTEAFF
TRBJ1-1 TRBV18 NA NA TGTGCCAGCTCACCAGCAGGGAACACTGAAGCTTTCTTT CASSPAGNTEAFF